The sequence of this T cell receptor beta chain was determined in a study of CD8+ T cells in alopecia areata. Study conclusions and caveats: Scalp clonality and expanded CD8+ clones among the top 100 fell significantly with tofacitinib. Lesional tissue from the scalp (especially in alopecia totalis/universalis) showed higher clonality than normal scalp.

The treatment here: oral pan-JAK inhibitor, 5-10 mg twice daily. Lesional scalp punch biopsies and peripheral blood were collected from alopecia areata patients. With regard to this clone: The target antigen is unknown.

The length of the CDR3 is 14 residues. The trim removed 5 bases at V and 13 bases at J, leaving 11 bases unmatched. The germline CDR1 and CDR2 sequences are KGHSH and LQKENI. RNA, once extracted, was reverse transcribed into cDNA for use as the sequencing template. Clones were sequenced by immunoSEQ multiplex PCR, and TCRdb holds only the in-frame ones, with some missing. The repertoire holds 4,800 or so clones, 80% to 95% seen once, with under 25% in the top ten. The receptor comes from a human donor with alopecia areata. The rearrangement links TRBV18 to TRBJ1-6; TRBD1 matches at 7 bases. The sample consisted of skin, taken at week 4, from a patient treated with tofacitinib. The CDR3 loop reads CASSTGTDASPLHF. The CDR3 DNA reads TGTGCCAGCTCAACCGGGACAGATGCATCTCCCCTCCACTTT.